Detailed here is one TCR beta chain. Its target is unknown. The data originate from a study of T cell responses to AZD1222 COVID-19 vaccine. Findings of the study overall: Targeting of unmutated variant regions was reportedly seen in nearly half of spike-specific TCRs. The study sampled repertoires only after the peak T cell response. Donor demographics were predominantly white British with a female majority; clonal diversity may be underestimated. Baseline seropositives among AZD1222 recipients totaled only 5 to 7.

CDR1 is SGHTA and CDR2 is FQGNSA in the germline V gene. The CDR3 sequence is 17 residues long. After removal of 2 bases from V and 7 bases from J, the junction contained 14 bases not matched to a gene. This table comes from immunoSEQ multiplex PCR, and its TCRdb copy is limited to in-frame clones, with some not included. The data contain about 150,000 clones, 75% to 95% of them seen just once; the ten biggest clones take up more than 1.3%. The chain combines TRBV7-2 with TRBJ2-1, with 7 bases fitting TRBD1. The input for sequencing was peripheral blood, taken on day 0 of AZD1222 vaccination. The sequence came from an adult in good health. As DNA, the CDR3 is TGTGCCAGCAGCTTATCGAATATTGACAGGGTAGGGAATGAGCAGTTCTTC. Its protein is CASSLSNIDRVGNEQFF.